Only a few counts were recorded for the clone carrying this TCR beta chain. Antigen unknown. The data are from a study of CD8+CD57+ T cells in acquired aplastic anemia. Study-level background: The mean DNA yield obtained from sorted CD4+ and CD8+ cells came to 3.2 ug. There were 10 million to 14 million reads, on average, for CD4+ cells from healthy donors. Study conclusions and caveats: CD8+ Simpson's diversity showed no significant patient-control difference. Patients and controls shared fewer than 30 CD8+ CDR3 sequences.

CDR3 length equals 13 residues. Germline loops: CDR1 ENHRY, CDR2 SYGVKD. The V gene lost 5 bases and the J gene lost 10 bases, with 12 bases spanning the gap. Genomic DNA acted as the template from which TCR beta VDJ combination and CDR3 sequence profiling were carried out. TCRdb ran MiXCR on the reads and lists one entry per CDR3 protein. The profile shows around 140,000 distinct CDR3 sequences, more than 35% of them singletons. This receptor was identified in a human donor in good health, serving as a control. The sequenced sample consisted of sorted CD4+, CD8+, or CD8+CD57+ T cells (not recorded which) from PBMCs. J is TRBJ1-6 and V is TRBV10-3; D may be TRBD1 (6 bases). CDR3 DNA sequence: TGTGCCATCAGTCAGGGGAGAGAGTCACCCCTCCACTTT. This gives the protein CAISQGRESPLHF.